These 3 T cell receptor beta chains were all obtained from the same sample, sequenced in a study of blood T cells in healthy people across ages. For the second PCR, which ran for about 6 to 12 cycles, a sample-barcoded 5' primer and a J-beta primer mix were used. TCRdb recomputed calls from the 5' RACE reads with MiXCR, one row per CDR3 protein. This sample has some 1.7 million distinct CDR3 sequences, with roughly 28% found just once. The specimen sequenced was blood. These receptors were collected from a woman aged 25 to 45 in good health.

This clonotype has a count of ten or more. This sequence joins TRBV20-1 and TRBJ2-3, with TRBD2 as a possible D gene (5 bases). Germline V CDR1 and CDR2: DFQATT, SNEGSKA (reference sequence). The CDR3 runs 13 residues. Trimming took off 3 bases at V and 1 base at J, with 8 bases between the two ends. The CDR3 coding sequence is TGCAGTGCTAGTTCCGGGGGCACAGATACGCAGTATTTT. It translates to CSASSGGTDTQYF.

This clonotype occurred a few times. A single base separates this from a much larger clone, so it may be a read error. The chain combines TRBV20-1 with TRBJ2-1; no definite D call. CDR1 is DFQATT and CDR2 is SNEGSKA in the germline V gene (reference sequence). The CDR3 has 12 amino acids. Deletions cut 6 bases from V and 8 bases from J, with 14 bases between. The CDR3 here is CSARPQYDEQFF. CDR3 bases: TGCAGTGCAAGACCACAGTACGATGAGCAGTTCTTC.

This clonotype was seen ten or more times. The rearrangement joins TRBV4-1 to TRBJ2-4; D remains ambiguous. The V end was cut by 0 bases, the J end by 7 bases, with 7 bases between. The CDR3 sequence is 13 residues long. CDR1 MGHRA and CDR2 YSYEKL come from the germline V gene. CDR3 sequence reads: CASSQDPGNIQYF. The CDR3 DNA sequence: TGCGCCAGCAGCCAAGATCCTGGGAACATTCAGTACTTC.